Shown below are 2 T cell receptor beta chains from a single sample sequenced in a study of human T cells and chemical hapten exposure. Stated time point: patch test 2, 6 weeks after DPC sensitization. Described treatment: therapeutic diphenylcyclopropenone sensitization with weekly scalp DPC. TCRdb fed the RACE reads into MiXCR, producing one record per CDR3 protein. The repertoire holds tens of thousands of distinct CDR3 sequences, with approximately 10% as singletons. Sequencing used whole blood, obtained in connection with sensitization to the hapten diphenylcyclopropenone (DPC). The receptors derive from a woman in her 50s with alopecia areata. Some clones in this sample may be carry-over from other donors' samples.

This clonotype was found many times. J is TRBJ2-1 and V is TRBV4-2, with no clear D. Per germline, CDR1 LGHNA and CDR2 YNFKEQ. The CDR3 extends over 14 amino acids. V was cut by 4 bases and J by 9 bases, with 16 bases left in between. The CDR3 loop is CASSPLRLGGEQFF. CDR3 DNA sequence: TGTGCCAGCAGCCCCCTCCGACTCGGCGGTGAGCAGTTCTTC.

The chain is built from TRBV3-1 and TRBJ2-5; D is unresolved. Trimming took off 5 bases at V and 1 base at J, with 17 bases between the two ends. Germline values: CDR1 LGHDT, CDR2 YNNKEL (reference sequence). The CDR3 has 16 residues. In DNA, the CDR3 is TGTGCCAGCAGCATCCTCAGTGGATCCTTCCAAGAGACCCAGTACTTC. It codes for CASSILSGSFQETQYF.